There are a few counts of the clone carrying this T cell receptor beta chain. As yet, its antigen is unknown. The missing CDR3 end, 3 residues past where the read stops, is filled in from the germline J gene. This sample stems from a study of T cell clonality in common variable immunodeficiency. Trimming cost V 5 bases and J 4 bases; bases outside gene matches: 9. CDR1 is SGHVS and CDR2 is FQNEAQ in the germline V gene. This CDR3 is 15 amino acids long. Measured with immunoSEQ multiplex PCR; TCRdb has only the in-frame clones, and not every one. This table holds about 28,000 clones with no singletons; the top ten claim roughly 3%. Whole-study results and caveats: Reportedly, TCR beta sequences from common variable immunodeficiency showed fewer deletions and N-nucleotide insertions.

This TCR derives from a human donor with common variable immunodeficiency. The chain uses TRBV7-8 and TRBJ2-7; 9 bases map to TRBD2. The sequencing sample was made of peripheral blood mononuclear cells. CDR3 bases read: TGTGCCAGCAGCCTCGCCCCGCGGGGGGGGTACGAG. Amino acid sequence: CASSLAPRGGYE. Given in full, the CDR3 is CASSLAPRGGYEQYF.